Listed here are 9 T cell receptor beta chains from one sample, sequenced in a study of vaccination effects on CD4 cells after COVID-19. These receptors lack a known antigen. Expansion with viral peptide pools was applied to antigen-specific CD4+ T cells by the ViraFEST assay prior to sequencing. The culture ran for 10 days, and then CD4+ T cells were isolated. In the vaccine recipients, nucleocapsid antibodies were negative and there was no prior SARS-CoV-2 infection. Repertoires were generated with immunoSEQ multiplex PCR, while TCRdb's copy carries only in-frame clones and drops some. The table lists tens of thousands of clones, approximately 76% of them singletons, with around 2.7% in the top ten. The sequencing here drew on CD4+ T cells from PBMCs cultured with HCoV-NL63 spike peptides, taken before COVID-19 vaccination. Receptors originate from a human donor who received a COVID-19 vaccine.

The V and J genes are TRBV5-1 and TRBJ2-1, with D perhaps matching TRBD2 (7 bases). The CDR3 is 14 amino acids. Trimming left V 5 bases short and J 2 bases short, with 11 bases between. The germline CDR1 and CDR2 sequences are SGHRS and YFSETQ. Here the CDR3 reads CASSTGGPYNEQFF. CDR3 DNA sequence: TGCGCCAGCAGTACGGGGGGCCCCTACAATGAGCAGTTCTTC. Combining the CDR3 with reference TRBV5-1 and TRBJ2-1 gives the whole variable domain KAGVTQTPRYLIKTRGQQVTLSCSPISGHRSVSWYQQTPGQGLQFLFEYFSETQRNKGNFPGRFSGRQFSNSRSEMNVSTLELGDSALYLCASSTGGPYNEQFFGPGTRLTVL.

V gene TRBV12-3 or TRBV12-4 combines with J gene TRBJ2-6; D gene unclear. V lost 3 bases and J 4 bases, leaving 4 bases between the germline ends. This CDR3 has 13 amino acids. In nucleotides, the CDR3 is TGTGCCAGCAGTTTCGCAGGGGCCAACGTCCTGACTTTC. Translating it yields CASSFAGANVLTF.

The chain is built from TRBV27 and TRBJ2-1, with D unclear. The CDR3 consists of 16 residues. Trimming stripped 5 bases from V and 4 bases from J, with 18 bases between. The germline V gene has CDR1 MNHEY and CDR2 SMNVEV (reference sequence). The CDR3 nucleotides read TGTGCCAGCAGTCCCCAAGCGATGGTCGGATACAATGAGCAGTTCTTC. Translated, it gives CASSPQAMVGYNEQFF.

This clone was recorded only once. The chain has TRBV4-3 and TRBJ2-7; D is possibly TRBD1 (6 bases). V was cut by 0 bases and J by 4 bases, with 19 bases left in between. This CDR3 has 17 amino acids. Per the germline V gene, CDR1 is LGHNA and CDR2 is YSLEER. Written as DNA, the CDR3 is TGCGCCAGCAGCCAAGAACCCCCGACAGGCACCATATACGAGCAGTACGTC. It encodes CASSQEPPTGTIYEQYV.

The V gene is TRBV6-5, the J gene TRBJ1-2; D not certain. Germline V gives CDR1 MNHEY, CDR2 SVGAGI. The CDR3 has 14 amino acids. The V gene lost 6 bases and the J gene lost 2 bases, with 13 bases spanning the gap. The CDR3 DNA sequence: TGTGCCAGCAGCTACCTGGGTGCGAACTATGGCTACACCTTC. It specifies CASSYLGANYGYTF.

Worth noting for this clone: This sample also contains other DNA sequences that code for the same CDR3. V and J are TRBV2 and TRBJ2-1, with unresolved D. The CDR3 totals 11 residues. Trimming pared 6 bases from V and 0 bases from J, leaving 0 bases between. In germline, CDR1 is SNHLY, CDR2 FYNNEI. For the CDR3, the DNA is TGTGCCAGCAGCTCCTACAATGAGCAGTTCTTC. The encoded protein is CASSSYNEQFF.

The V and J genes are TRBV20-1 and TRBJ1-2; TRBD1 aligns across 7 bases. V was pared by 3 bases and J by 4 bases, with 2 bases of the junction left unmatched. CDR3 length: 12 amino acids. Per germline, CDR1 DFQATT and CDR2 SNEGSKA (reference sequence). In DNA form, the CDR3 reads TGCAGTGCTAGTAGGGACAGCTATGGCTACACCTTC. Protein: CSASRDSYGYTF.

The rearrangement joins TRBV24-1 to TRBJ2-1; tentatively, D is TRBD2 (5 bases). This CDR3 contains 16 residues. Germline V gene data show CDR1 as KGHDR and CDR2 as SFDVKD. The V gene lost 1 base and the J gene lost 3 bases, with 12 bases spanning the gap. CDR3 nucleotides: TGTGCCACCAGTGATTTAAATGGAGGTGACTACAATGAGCAGTTCTTC. Amino acids: CATSDLNGGDYNEQFF.

This chain uses TRBV5-6 with TRBJ2-3; 10 bases are shared with TRBD2. In germline, CDR1 is SGHDT, CDR2 YYEEEE. The CDR3 contains 15 residues. V shed 4 bases, J shed 2 bases, and the junction held 4 bases outside the gene matches. CDR3 nucleotide sequence: TGTGCCAGCAGCCTTAGCGGGGGGTCCACAGATACGCAGTATTTT. Protein sequence: CASSLSGGSTDTQYF.